This T cell receptor (beta chain) originates from a study of radiation and T cells in renal cell carcinoma. J gave up 6 bases and V 1 base, and 4 bases lay outside the gene matches. Germline CDR1 and CDR2: SGHRS and YFSETQ. The CDR3 is made up of 13 amino acids. TCRdb's copy holds only in-frame clones and misses some; the assay was immunoSEQ multiplex PCR. The repertoire has roughly 170,000 clones, around 89% of them found once; the top ten carry 11%. Broader study findings: In blood, top tumor clones expanded by 2 weeks, shrinking by 4. Baseline intratumoral clonotype presence is unknown without pretreatment biopsies.

Concerning this clone: What it binds is not known.

Documented time point: blood 4 weeks post-SBRT, at nephrectomy. Stated treatment: 15 Gy SBRT to primary tumor, nephrectomy 4 weeks later. Blood was sampled at baseline, 2 weeks and 4 weeks after SBRT. The patient's renal cell carcinoma had clear cell pathology. The sequencing here drew on blood, taken from a patient whose treatment included radiotherapy and nephrectomy. This clonotype originated in a woman in her forties or fifties with renal cell carcinoma. The V gene is TRBV5-1, the J gene TRBJ2-7; 7 bases line up with TRBD1. The CDR3 spells CASSLRDSFEQYF. CDR3 DNA sequence: TGCGCCAGCAGCTTGAGGGACAGTTTCGAGCAGTACTTC.